The 16 T cell receptor beta chains below were found in one sample sequenced in a study of OX40 agonist ivuxolimab in advanced cancers. Some clones are missing from TCRdb's copy, which holds only in-frame ones; the method was immunoSEQ multiplex PCR. The sample holds just under 65,000 clones, just under 85% seen once. The specimen comprised CD4+ or CD8+ T cells sorted from blood, sampled in a trial of the OX40 agonist ivuxolimab. These receptor sequences come from an adult with an advanced solid tumor such as melanoma, head and neck, liver or kidney cancer.

The chain combines TRBV5-6 with TRBJ2-5; D uncertain. Germline CDR1 SGHDT, CDR2 YYEEEE. The CDR3 sequence is 13 residues long. Deletions cut 6 bases from V and 3 bases from J, with 12 bases between. The CDR3 bases are TGTGCCAGCACCCCTTGGTCGGAAGAGACCCAGTACTTC. It encodes CASTPWSEETQYF.

The chain recombines TRBV5-4 with TRBJ1-6, with D possibly being TRBD1 (5 bases). V lost 4 bases, J lost 10 bases, and 12 bases lay in between. The CDR3 spans 13 residues. In germline, CDR1 is SGHNT, CDR2 YYREEE (reference sequence). The CDR3 coding sequence is TGTGCCAGCAGCCCGGACAACGACTCACCCCTCCACTTT. Translating it yields CASSPDNDSPLHF.

The V gene is TRBV29-1, the J gene TRBJ2-3; TRBD2 is a possible D gene (6 bases). The CDR3 is made up of 13 amino acids. V dropped 4 bases and J dropped 4 bases, with 12 bases sitting between them. The germline V gene has CDR1 SQVTM and CDR2 ANQGSEA. CDR3: CSVAPPGADTQYF. DNA of the CDR3: TGCAGCGTTGCCCCCCCGGGGGCAGATACGCAGTATTTT.

The V gene is TRBV19, the J gene TRBJ2-2; TRBD1 agrees at 9 bases. This CDR3 is 16 amino acids long. V dropped 3 bases and J dropped 3; count of bases not matched to a gene: 5. Germline assignment: CDR1 LNHDA and CDR2 SQIVND (reference sequence). CDR3 residues: CASSMGGQGHTGELFF. CDR3 DNA: TGTGCCAGTAGTATGGGTGGACAGGGGCACACCGGGGAGCTGTTTTTT.

The rearrangement joins TRBV19 to TRBJ1-5; D may be TRBD1 (6 bases). The CDR3 length is 13 residues. V was clipped by 7 bases and J by 1 base, with 8 bases between them. Germline CDR1 and CDR2: LNHDA and SQIVND (reference sequence). This CDR3 reads CASNRVSNQPQHF. The CDR3 nucleotides read TGTGCCAGTAACAGGGTAAGCAATCAGCCCCAGCATTTT.

The rearrangement links TRBV19 to TRBJ1-2; the D gene is possibly TRBD1 (5 bases). CDR3 length: 16 residues. Trimming took off 0 bases at V and 6 bases at J, with 17 bases between the two ends. Germline assignment: CDR1 LNHDA and CDR2 SQIVND (reference sequence). The DNA for the CDR3 is TGTGCCAGTAGTATAGACGGGAGTGGGACCCTAGATGGCTACACCTTC. Residues: CASSIDGSGTLDGYTF.

This chain links TRBV11-2 with TRBJ1-2; 7 nucleotides match TRBD1. Germline CDR1 and CDR2: SGHAT and FQNNGV. The CDR3 has 16 amino acids. Trimming cost V 1 base and J 4 bases; bases outside gene matches: 9. The CDR3 DNA sequence: TGTGCCAGCAGCTTAGCCCCCGGAGGGGGCGGCTATGGCTACACCTTC. Its translation is CASSLAPGGGGYGYTF.

This clone occurred once. The chain is built from TRBV2 and TRBJ2-7; TRBD2 matches 8 bases. Trimming removed 7 bases from V and 4 bases from J; junction bases left unmatched: 12. The CDR3 length is 15 residues. Germline-derived CDR1 and CDR2 are SNHLY and FYNNEI. CDR3 DNA: TGTGCCAGCACCGAAAGGCCGGGAGGGATATACGAGCAGTACTTC. This sequence encodes CASTERPGGIYEQYF.

The chain recombines TRBV5-1 with TRBJ1-2; 11 nucleotides align to TRBD1. Germline-derived CDR1 and CDR2 are SGHRS and YFSETQ. This CDR3 is built from 16 residues. Trimming cost V 5 bases and J 0 bases; bases outside gene matches: 6. CDR3 sequence (DNA): TGCGCCAGCAGTTTTGGGACAGGGGGTACTAACTATGGCTACACCTTC. Translating gives CASSFGTGGTNYGYTF.

The V gene is TRBV28, the J gene TRBJ1-5, with TRBD1 matching over 8 bases. V trimming: 6 bases; J trimming: 2 bases; junction bases outside the gene matches: 12. Germline V lookup: CDR1 MDHEN, CDR2 SYDVKM. The CDR3 is 17 residues long. Here the CDR3 reads CASRLGQGRRGNQPQHF. The DNA for the CDR3 is TGTGCCAGCAGGCTCGGACAGGGCCGCCGGGGCAATCAGCCCCAGCATTTT.

This clone was counted at least ten times. The V call is TRBV30, the J call TRBJ2-4; the match to TRBD2 covers 7 bases. The CDR3 contains 13 residues. CDR1 is GTSNPN and CDR2 is SVGIG in the germline V gene (reference sequence). V was pared by 1 base and J by 6 bases, with 3 bases of the junction left unmatched. CDR3 residues: CAWSEASGNIQYF. In DNA, the CDR3 is TGTGCCTGGAGTGAAGCTAGCGGAAACATTCAGTACTTC.

V is TRBV5-6 and J is TRBJ2-1; a possible D gene is TRBD1 (5 bases). This CDR3 has 13 residues. Trimming took 6 bases from V and 5 from J, leaving 12 bases between them. Germline CDR1 and CDR2: SGHDT and YYEEEE. This CDR3 reads CASTSGPNNEQFF. The CDR3 DNA follows: TGTGCCAGCACTTCAGGGCCTAACAATGAGCAGTTCTTC.

The sample holds one count of this clone. The V call is TRBV14, the J call TRBJ1-2, with D unclear. The CDR3 extends over 12 amino acids. CDR1 and CDR2 from the germline V gene are SGHDN and FVKESK. V lost 3 bases and J lost 4, with 6 bases in between. CDR3 sequence (DNA): TGTGCCAGCAGCCACACTCCCTATGGCTACACCTTC. Protein product: CASSHTPYGYTF.

CDR3 nucleotide sequence: TGCAGCGTTGAGTTGGCGGGAGAGACCCAGTACTTC. Amino acids: CSVELAGETQYF. This chain links TRBV29-1 with TRBJ2-5; a weak D match, TRBD2 (5 bases). Germline assignment: CDR1 SQVTM and CDR2 ANQGSEA. CDR3 length: 12 amino acids. V was shortened by 3 bases and J by 4 bases, with 9 bases between the two germline ends.

This sequence joins TRBV14 and TRBJ1-2; D is uncertain. Looked up from germline, CDR1 is SGHDN and CDR2 is FVKESK. CDR3 length equals 13 residues. Trimming took 1 base from V and 8 from J, leaving 11 bases between them. CDR3 region: CASSQAGVHGYTF. CDR3 in DNA: TGTGCCAGCAGCCAAGCCGGGGTACACGGCTACACCTTC.

The V gene is TRBV19, the J gene TRBJ1-1, with a weak D call TRBD1 (5 bases). CDR3 length equals 13 residues. V was trimmed by 8 bases and J by 8 bases, leaving 18 bases between them. The germline V gene encodes CDR1 LNHDA and CDR2 SQIVND (reference sequence). The DNA for the CDR3 is TGTGCCAGTCGGAGGCAGGGCTATTTCGAAGCTTTCTTT. It yields the protein CASRRQGYFEAFF.